This T cell receptor (beta chain) is from a study of T cell changes during pregnancy in multiple sclerosis. This CDR3 is built from 12 residues. Unmatched junction bases numbered 4, after V lost 10 bases and J lost 2 bases. CDR1 and CDR2 from the germline V gene are MNHNS and SASEGT. Profiled with immunoSEQ multiplex PCR; TCRdb holds only in-frame clones, not every one. The sample includes fewer than 50,000 clones, approximately 94% of them seen just once. The origin of this receptor is a female donor with multiple sclerosis, enrolled in a pregnancy study. Specimen: CD8+ T cells from peripheral blood mononuclear cells, collected before pregnancy. V is TRBV6-1 and J is TRBJ1-2; 7 bases match TRBD1. The CDR3 reads CATLGQNYGYTF. CDR3 DNA sequence: TGTGCCACCCTGGGACAGAACTATGGCTACACCTTC.